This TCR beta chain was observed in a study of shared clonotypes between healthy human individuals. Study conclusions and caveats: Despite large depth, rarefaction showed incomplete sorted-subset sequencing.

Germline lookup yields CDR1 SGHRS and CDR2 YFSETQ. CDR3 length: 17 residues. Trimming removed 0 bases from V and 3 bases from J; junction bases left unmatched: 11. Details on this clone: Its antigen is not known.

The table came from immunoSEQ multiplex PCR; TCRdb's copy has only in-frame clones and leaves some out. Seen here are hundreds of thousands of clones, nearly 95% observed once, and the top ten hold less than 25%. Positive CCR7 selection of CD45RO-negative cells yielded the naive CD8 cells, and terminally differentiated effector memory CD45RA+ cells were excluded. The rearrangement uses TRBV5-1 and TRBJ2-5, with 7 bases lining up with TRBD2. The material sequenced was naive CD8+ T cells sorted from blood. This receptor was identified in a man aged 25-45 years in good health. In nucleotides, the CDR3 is TGCGCCAGCAGCTTGGTCATCGGGGGAGGGCCGGAAGAGACCCAGTACTTC. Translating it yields CASSLVIGGGPEETQYF.